This T cell receptor beta chain was identified in a study of cytomegalovirus exposure and HLA in healthy donors. At the level of the study: Later analysis reported that the roughly 120 validation repertoires shared the platform of the roughly 700 first-cohort repertoires.

The CDR3 runs to 14 residues. Per the germline V gene, CDR1 is SGHTA and CDR2 is FQGNSA. The ends were cut back, 3 bases at V and 6 bases at J, with 11 bases in the middle. Assay used: immunoSEQ multiplex PCR; TCRdb lists only in-frame clones, some missing. The sample has approximately 150,000 clones, about 89% seen once. This receptor was obtained from a man in his late teens or twenties in good health and CMV-seropositive. Sequencing used PBMCs. V usage is TRBV7-2 and J usage is TRBJ2-2; D is perhaps TRBD1 (5 bases). The chain's CDR3 is CASSFRRGAGELFF. The CDR3 DNA sequence: TGTGCCAGCAGCTTCAGAAGGGGCGCCGGGGAGCTGTTTTTT.